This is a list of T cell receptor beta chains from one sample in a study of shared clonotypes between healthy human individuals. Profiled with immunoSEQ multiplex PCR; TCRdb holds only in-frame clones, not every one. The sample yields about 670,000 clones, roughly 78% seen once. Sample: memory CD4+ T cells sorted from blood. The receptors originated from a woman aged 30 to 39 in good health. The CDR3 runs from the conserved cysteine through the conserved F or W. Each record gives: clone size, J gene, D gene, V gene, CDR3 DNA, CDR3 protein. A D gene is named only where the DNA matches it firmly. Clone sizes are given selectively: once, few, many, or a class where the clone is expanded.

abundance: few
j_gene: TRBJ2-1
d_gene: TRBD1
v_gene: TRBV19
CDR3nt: TGTGCCAGTGGGGGACAGAGCTCCTACAATGAGCAGTTCTTC
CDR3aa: CASGGQSSYNEQFF

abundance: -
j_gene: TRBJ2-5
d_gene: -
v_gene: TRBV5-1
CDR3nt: TGCGCCAGCAGCTTGGCCGTAGGGAGAGAGACCCAGTACTTC
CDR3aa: CASSLAVGRETQYF

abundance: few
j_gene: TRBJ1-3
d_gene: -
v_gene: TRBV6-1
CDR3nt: TGTGCCAGCATAGAAGTCTCTGGAAACACCATATATTTT
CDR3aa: CASIEVSGNTIYF

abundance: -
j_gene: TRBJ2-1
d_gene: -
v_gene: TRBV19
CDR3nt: TGTGCCAGTAGTATAGGGGGACCCGGGGAGCAGTTCTTC
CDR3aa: CASSIGGPGEQFF

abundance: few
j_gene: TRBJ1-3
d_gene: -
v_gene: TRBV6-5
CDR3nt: TGTGCCAGCAGTGACTTGTACTCTGGAAACACCATATATTTT
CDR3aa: CASSDLYSGNTIYF

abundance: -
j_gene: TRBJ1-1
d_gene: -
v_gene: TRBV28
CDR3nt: TGTGCCAGCAGTTTACAGGGGCCGGCTGAAGCTTTCTTT
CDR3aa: CASSLQGPAEAFF

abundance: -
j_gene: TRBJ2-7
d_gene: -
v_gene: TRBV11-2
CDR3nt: TGTGCCAGCAGCCAAGAGGACACCTACGAGCAGTACTTC
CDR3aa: CASSQEDTYEQYF

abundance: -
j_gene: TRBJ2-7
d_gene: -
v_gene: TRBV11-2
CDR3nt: TGTGCCAGCAGCCTGAGCCGGGATTCTCAATACGAGCAGTACTTC
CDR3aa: CASSLSRDSQYEQYF

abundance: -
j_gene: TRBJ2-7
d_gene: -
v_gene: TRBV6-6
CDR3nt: TGTGCCAGTCGAGACACCGCCTACGAGCAGTACTTC
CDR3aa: CASRDTAYEQYF

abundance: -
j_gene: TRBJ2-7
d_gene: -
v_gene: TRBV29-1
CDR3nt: TGCAGCGTTGAGCGGGACGGCTACGAGCAGTACTTC
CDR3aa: CSVERDGYEQYF

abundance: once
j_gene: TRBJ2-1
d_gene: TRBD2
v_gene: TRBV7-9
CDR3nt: TGTGCCAGCAGCTCCAGCGGGAGGGGGGTCGATGAGCAGTTCTTC
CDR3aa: CASSSSGRGVDEQFF

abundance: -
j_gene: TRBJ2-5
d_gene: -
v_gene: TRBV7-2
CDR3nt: TGTGCCAGCAGCTTGGTAGGAGGGTTGGCGGAGACCCAGTACTTC
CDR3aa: CASSLVGGLAETQYF

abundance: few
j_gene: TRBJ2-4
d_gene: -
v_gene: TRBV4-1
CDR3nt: TGCGCCAGCAGCCATGTAGGGGCCAAAAACATTCAGTACTTC
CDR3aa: CASSHVGAKNIQYF

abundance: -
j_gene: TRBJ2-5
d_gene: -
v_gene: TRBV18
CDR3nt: TGTGCCAGCTCACAGGGTTTCGGGGAGACCCAGTACTTC
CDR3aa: CASSQGFGETQYF

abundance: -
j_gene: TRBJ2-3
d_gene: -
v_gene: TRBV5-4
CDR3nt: TGTGCCAGCACCACAACCCCAGATACGCAGTATTTT
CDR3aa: CASTTTPDTQYF

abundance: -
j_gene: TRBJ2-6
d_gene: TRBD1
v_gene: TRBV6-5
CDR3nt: TGTGCCAGCAGTTTAGGGACAGGGACTGGGGCCAACGTCCTGACTTTC
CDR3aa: CASSLGTGTGANVLTF